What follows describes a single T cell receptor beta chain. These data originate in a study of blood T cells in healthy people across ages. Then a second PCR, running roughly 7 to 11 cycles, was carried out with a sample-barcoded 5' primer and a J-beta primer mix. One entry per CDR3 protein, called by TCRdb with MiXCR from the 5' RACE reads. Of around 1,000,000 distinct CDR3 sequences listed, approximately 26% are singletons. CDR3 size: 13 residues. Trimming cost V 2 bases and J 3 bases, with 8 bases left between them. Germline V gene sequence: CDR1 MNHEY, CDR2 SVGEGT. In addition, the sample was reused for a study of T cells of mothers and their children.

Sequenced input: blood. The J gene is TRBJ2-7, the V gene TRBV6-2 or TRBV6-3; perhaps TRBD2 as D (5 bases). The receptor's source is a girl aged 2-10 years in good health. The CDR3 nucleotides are TGTGCCAGCAGTTACAGGGAGCTCTACGAGCAGTACTTC. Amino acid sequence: CASSYRELYEQYF.